This T cell receptor beta chain stems from a study of technical replicates of blood from several donors. TCRdb's copy holds only in-frame clones and misses some; the assay was immunoSEQ multiplex PCR. The table includes 60,000 to 90,000 clones, roughly 93% detected once. This clone appeared a single time. Trimming took 4 bases from V and 3 from J; bases not matched to a gene: 6. The CDR3 is 15 residues long. The germline V gene has CDR1 KGHSH and CDR2 LQKENI. The chain joins TRBV18 to TRBJ1-2; TRBD1 matches at 9 bases. The source material was T cells isolated from PBMCs. This TCR derives from a human donor in good health. CDR3 DNA: TGTGCCAGCTCACAAAACAGGGGGCAGGACTATGGCTACACCTTC. This sequence encodes CASSQNRGQDYGYTF.